This T cell receptor beta chain emerged from a study of a mutant IDH1 vaccine in newly diagnosed glioma. Study background: Treated patients showed a male proportion of around 62%, a female proportion of about 40%, and a mean age of roughly 40 years. Earlier treatment was radiotherapy, temozolomide, or both, with most getting both. Findings and caveats of the study: Pseudoprogression seemed unrelated to changes in top peripheral T cell clonotypes.

Remarks on this clone: Its antigen is unidentified.

Method: immunoSEQ multiplex PCR; TCRdb's copy keeps in-frame clones and lacks some. The sample carries tens of thousands of clones, more than 80% recorded once. Time point denoted: baseline, week 1 (first vaccination visit). Described treatment: pre-vaccination baseline after standard-of-care therapy. Every donor had a new WHO grade 3 or 4 astrocytoma that was IDH1-mutant, with loss of nuclear ATRX. V was pared by 1 base and J by 5 bases, with 8 bases between. The CDR3 extends over 13 amino acids. The germline gives CDR1 MDHEN, CDR2 SYDVKM. The material was PBMCs, obtained from a glioma patient treated with radiotherapy, temozolomide or both. The source is a man aged 40-50 years with glioma. The rearrangement uses TRBV28 and TRBJ1-1; D perhaps matches TRBD1 (5 bases). CDR3 sequence reads: CASSLFPGTEAFF. CDR3 DNA: TGTGCCAGCAGTTTATTCCCAGGGACTGAAGCTTTCTTT.